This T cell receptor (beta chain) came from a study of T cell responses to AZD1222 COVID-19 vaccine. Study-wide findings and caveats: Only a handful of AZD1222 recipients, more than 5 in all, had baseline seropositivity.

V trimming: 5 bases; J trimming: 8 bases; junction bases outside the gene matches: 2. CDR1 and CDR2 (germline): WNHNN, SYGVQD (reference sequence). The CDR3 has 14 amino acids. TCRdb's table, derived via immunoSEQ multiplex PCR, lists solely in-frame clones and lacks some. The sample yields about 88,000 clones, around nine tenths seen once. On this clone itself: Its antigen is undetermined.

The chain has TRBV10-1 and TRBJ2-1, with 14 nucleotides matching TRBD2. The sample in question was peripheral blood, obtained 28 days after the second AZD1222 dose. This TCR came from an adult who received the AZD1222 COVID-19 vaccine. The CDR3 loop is CASSLGLAGDEQFF. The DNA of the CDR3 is TGCGCCAGCAGTTTGGGACTAGCGGGGGATGAGCAGTTCTTC.